Following are 28 T cell receptor beta chains from one sample sequenced in a study of shared clonotypes between healthy human individuals. Naive CD8 cells lacked CD45RO and underwent positive selection for CCR7, leaving out terminally differentiated effector memory CD45RA+ cells. Clones were read by immunoSEQ multiplex PCR, and TCRdb kept only the in-frame ones, dropping some. The table lists roughly 590,000 clones, about 95% of them singletons. The sequenced sample was naive CD8+ T cells sorted from blood. These receptors were collected from a woman aged 25-40 years in good health.

V is TRBV7-6 and J is TRBJ2-1, with 11 positions matching TRBD2. CDR3 length: 14 amino acids. CDR1 is SGHVS and CDR2 is FNYEAQ in the germline V gene. V gave up 5 bases and J gave up 12 bases; unmatched junction bases: 9. The CDR3 DNA reads TGTGCCAGCAGCCCTAGACTAGCGGGATCGGCGCAGTTCTTC. Its protein product is CASSPRLAGSAQFF.

The DNA of the CDR3 is TGTGCCAGCAGCGGGGGTGAGGGGTACACCGGGGAGCTGTTTTTT. This gives the protein CASSGGEGYTGELFF. The chain recombines TRBV13 with TRBJ2-2; D may match TRBD1 or TRBD2 (5 bases each). This CDR3 spans 15 amino acids. The V end lost 5 bases, the J end lost 3 bases, and 13 bases lay between the germline ends. Germline V CDR1 and CDR2: PRHDT, FYEKMQ (reference sequence).

J is TRBJ2-3 and V is TRBV5-6; D unclear. The V and J ends lost 4 bases and 2 bases respectively, with 11 bases between them. The CDR3 covers 14 residues. In germline, CDR1 is SGHDT, CDR2 YYEEEE. CDR3 in amino acids: CASSPTELTDTQYF. The CDR3 DNA is TGTGCCAGCAGCCCGACGGAGCTCACAGATACGCAGTATTTT.

Notes on this clone: Other DNA sequences of this sample code for an identical CDR3. The rearrangement links TRBV2 to TRBJ1-2; unclear D gene. Trimming removed 3 bases at V and 4 bases at J, with 6 bases between. The CDR3 covers 12 residues. Per the germline V gene, CDR1 is SNHLY and CDR2 is FYNNEI. The CDR3, as DNA: TGTGCCAGCAGTGATTCTCCCTATGGCTACACCTTC. Its translation is CASSDSPYGYTF.

This sequence joins TRBV21-1 and TRBJ2-7; the table names TRBD2, a call not compared with the DNA. TRBV21-1 is flagged as a pseudogene. The CDR3 length is 15 residues. The CDR3 DNA follows: TGTGCCAGCAGGGGGGGGACTCAGAGCTCCTACGAGCAGTACTTC. Encoded protein: CASRGGTQSSYEQYF.

V and J are TRBV5-8 and TRBJ2-1; 7 bases match TRBD2. The junction had 4 bases not matched to a gene; V was cut back by 2 bases and J by 5 bases. This CDR3 spans 14 amino acids. Germline V lookup: CDR1 SGHTS, CDR2 YDEGEE. The CDR3 protein is CASSFSGIHNEQFF. CDR3 DNA: TGTGCCAGCAGCTTCAGCGGGATCCACAATGAGCAGTTCTTC.

In nucleotides, the CDR3 is TGTGCCAGCAGTTACGGCCTGGGGATTGAAAAACTGTTTTTT. Residues: CASSYGLGIEKLFF. The V and J genes are TRBV6-5 and TRBJ1-4; D gene ambiguous. The length of the CDR3 is 14 residues. V lost 2 bases, J lost 7 bases, and 11 bases lay in between. CDR1 MNHEY and CDR2 SVGAGI come from the germline V gene.

The chain couples TRBV6-1 to TRBJ2-5; D is ambiguous. Near its end, the DNA agrees better with TRBJ2-7, so the J call may be wrong. The CDR3 consists of 14 residues. CDR1 and CDR2 from the germline V gene are MNHNS and SASEGT. The CDR3 reads CASSESRPSYEQYF. In DNA, the CDR3 is TGTGCCAGCAGTGAGTCTCGGCCTTCCTACGAGCAGTACTTC.

CDR3 region: CASSEKLGINTEAFF. The CDR3 DNA reads as TGTGCCAGCAGTGAAAAACTAGGGATTAACACTGAAGCTTTCTTT. The rearrangement links TRBV2 to TRBJ1-1; D is unclear. V was cut by 2 bases and J by 2 bases, with 12 bases left in between. The CDR3 sequence is 15 residues long. Germline V lookup: CDR1 SNHLY, CDR2 FYNNEI.

The chain uses TRBV6-5 and TRBJ2-5, with a tentative D call TRBD1 (6 bases). The J call is uncertain, as TRBJ2-7 better fits the DNA end. From germline, CDR1 is MNHEY and CDR2 SVGAGI. CDR3 length equals 14 residues. CDR3 protein: CASSKGQKPYEQYF. The CDR3 bases are TGTGCCAGCAGTAAAGGACAGAAACCCTACGAGCAGTACTTC.

This chain joins TRBV27 and TRBJ1-1; D gene unclear. Between the trimmed V and J ends, which lost 10 bases and 5 bases, there was a span of 20 bases. Germline CDR1 is MNHEY and CDR2 is SMNVEV (reference sequence). This CDR3 spans 14 amino acids. CDR3 in DNA: TGTGCCACCGGGTGGGTAGGTGCAGGAACTGAAGCTTTCTTT. It yields the protein CATGWVGAGTEAFF.

V and J are TRBV4-1 and TRBJ1-5, with D maybe TRBD1 (5 bases). The CDR3 is 16 residues long. V lost 0 bases and J 0 bases, leaving 9 bases between the germline ends. CDR1 and CDR2 (germline): MGHRA, YSYEKL. The CDR3 sequence is CASSQEAGTSNQPQHF. CDR3 DNA sequence: TGCGCCAGCAGCCAAGAGGCAGGGACTAGCAATCAGCCCCAGCATTTT.

V and J are TRBV28 and TRBJ1-2; D might be TRBD1 (5 bases). This CDR3 contains 13 residues. The V end lost 8 bases, the J end lost 6 bases, and 16 bases lay between the germline ends. Germline V gene sequence: CDR1 MDHEN, CDR2 SYDVKM. The CDR3 DNA follows: TGTGCCAGCCGTACATCCGGGACGGATGGCTACACCTTC. Amino acid sequence: CASRTSGTDGYTF.

The chain employs TRBV28 and TRBJ2-7; the D gene could be TRBD1 or TRBD2 (5 bases each). This CDR3 contains 16 residues. The ends were cut back, 4 bases at V and 0 bases at J, with 16 bases in the middle. In germline, CDR1 is MDHEN, CDR2 SYDVKM. The CDR3 protein is CASSSGTATFSYEQYF. The CDR3 DNA reads TGTGCCAGCAGTTCCGGGACGGCAACTTTCTCCTACGAGCAGTACTTC.

This chain joins TRBV4-1 and TRBJ1-3, with D maybe TRBD1 (5 bases). The germline V gene encodes CDR1 MGHRA and CDR2 YSYEKL. This CDR3 region has 19 residues. V lost 4 bases to trimming and J lost 0 bases, with 22 bases between them. CDR3 in amino acids: CASSPRDWILRGSGNTIYF. The CDR3 DNA sequence: TGCGCCAGCAGCCCCCGGGACTGGATCTTGCGGGGCTCTGGAAACACCATATATTTT.

CDR3 residues: CASSEQGQRTPYGYTF. As DNA, the CDR3 is TGTGCCAGCAGTGAGCAGGGACAGCGGACCCCCTATGGCTACACCTTC. This sequence joins TRBV6-1 and TRBJ1-2, with 7 nucleotides matching TRBD1. With 3 bases clipped from V and 4 bases from J, the junction kept 11 bases outside the gene matches. CDR3 length: 16 residues. Germline assignment: CDR1 MNHNS and CDR2 SASEGT.

This chain connects TRBV9 to TRBJ2-3; 7 bases fit TRBD1. J lost 7 bases, V lost 3 bases, and 2 bases had no gene match. In germline, CDR1 is SGDLS, CDR2 YYNGEE. The CDR3 spans 12 residues. CDR3 nucleotide sequence: TGTGCCAGCAGCGAACAGGGGAATACGCAGTATTTT. Amino acid sequence: CASSEQGNTQYF. Supplemented by reference TRBV9 and TRBJ2-3, the full variable domain reads DSGVTQTPKHLITATGQRVTLRCSPRSGDLSVYWYQQSLDQGLQFLIQYYNGEERAKGNILERFSAQQFPDLHSELNLSSLELGDSALYFCASSEQGNTQYFGPGTRLTVL.

The V call is TRBV27, the J call TRBJ1-2; no reliable D call. With 2 bases removed from V and 5 bases from J, the gap between germline ends came to 15 bases. The CDR3 sequence is 15 residues long. The germline gives CDR1 MNHEY, CDR2 SMNVEV (reference sequence). As DNA, the CDR3 is TGTGCCAGCAGTTTAGGGTCACGCCCTGTATATGGCTACACCTTC. Its protein is CASSLGSRPVYGYTF.

This chain joins TRBV11-2 and TRBJ2-3; D is undetermined. Trimming removed 4 bases at V and 3 bases at J, with 5 bases between. CDR1 SGHAT and CDR2 FQNNGV come from the germline V gene. This CDR3 has 12 amino acids. The CDR3 DNA reads as TGTGCCAGCAGCTCACGGACAGATACGCAGTATTTT. This translates into CASSSRTDTQYF.

This chain uses TRBV11-2 with TRBJ2-7; no reliable D call. This CDR3 is 12 amino acids long. The V end lost 1 base, the J end lost 6 bases, and 7 bases lay between the germline ends. From germline, CDR1 is SGHAT and CDR2 FQNNGV. The CDR3 DNA reads TGTGCCAGCAGCTTAGGGGGAAGCGAGCAGTACTTC. Amino acids: CASSLGGSEQYF. The whole variable domain, filled in from reference TRBV11-2 and TRBJ2-7, reads EAGVAQSPRYKIIEKRQSVAFWCNPISGHATLYWYQQILGQGPKLLIQFQNNGVVDDSQLPKDRFSAERLKGVDSTLKIQPAKLEDSAVYLCASSLGGSEQYFGPGTRLTVT.

The chain has TRBV27 and TRBJ1-4; D ambiguous. The germline V gene has CDR1 MNHEY and CDR2 SMNVEV (reference sequence). V shed 0 bases and J shed 3 bases, with 5 bases lying between them. CDR3 size: 14 residues. CDR3: CASSLSDANEKLFF. CDR3 bases: TGTGCCAGCAGTTTATCTGATGCTAATGAAAAACTGTTTTTT.

This chain joins TRBV7-6 and TRBJ2-7; tentative D call: TRBD1 (6 bases). The CDR3 has 14 amino acids. The germline V and J ends were trimmed by 1 base and 11 bases, with 18 bases remaining between them. In germline, CDR1 is SGHVS, CDR2 FNYEAQ. The DNA for the CDR3 is TGTGCCAGCAGCTTAGGACAGGAGTATCCAGATAAGTACTTC. This sequence encodes CASSLGQEYPDKYF.

The CDR3 coding sequence is TGTGCCACCCGTCTTGTTGGGGTAGGGTCCTACGAGCAGTACTTC. Amino acid sequence: CATRLVGVGSYEQYF. The chain links TRBV28 to TRBJ2-7; D remains ambiguous. Trimming left V 10 bases short and J 1 base short, with 20 bases between. This CDR3 has 15 amino acids. Germline V lookup: CDR1 MDHEN, CDR2 SYDVKM.

V usage is TRBV11-2 and J usage is TRBJ2-5; either TRBD1 or TRBD2 may fit D (5 bases each). The DNA end favors TRBJ2-7, so the J call may be wrong. This CDR3 contains 13 residues. Germline CDR1 is SGHAT and CDR2 is FQNNGV. The CDR3 region is CASSLGVAYEQYF. The CDR3 DNA sequence: TGTGCCAGCAGCTTGGGGGTGGCCTACGAGCAGTACTTC.

This chain links TRBV13 with TRBJ2-5; D is uncertain. Trimming pared 0 bases from V and 6 bases from J, leaving 11 bases between. The germline V gene has CDR1 PRHDT and CDR2 FYEKMQ (reference sequence). The CDR3 sequence is 14 residues long. The CDR3 DNA follows: TGTGCCAGCAGCTTAGGGGGGAAAGGGAAGACCCAGTACTTC. This sequence encodes CASSLGGKGKTQYF.

In regard to this clone: A junction boundary mismatches the germline segment, possibly from a read error. This chain uses TRBV6-6 with TRBJ2-3, with unresolved D. This CDR3 region has 13 residues. The germline gives CDR1 MNHNY, CDR2 SVGAGI (reference sequence). CDR3 sequence: CASSYTPTGVVCF. CDR3 in DNA: TGTGCCAGCAGTTACACCCCGACCGGTGTGGTGTGTTTT.

The sample holds one count of this clone. The chain links TRBV7-9 to TRBJ1-1; TRBD1 is a possible D gene (6 bases). Germline CDR1 reads SEHNR; CDR2 reads FQNEAQ (reference sequence). V shed 3 bases and J shed 4 bases, with 9 bases lying between them. The CDR3 loop spans 13 amino acids. The CDR3 sequence: CASSFGGATEAFF. For the CDR3, the DNA is TGTGCCAGCAGCTTCGGGGGGGCCACTGAAGCTTTCTTT. The full variable domain, with the rest looked up from reference TRBV7-9 and TRBJ1-1, is DTGVSQNPRHKITKRGQNVTFRCDPISEHNRLYWYRQTLGQGPEFLTYFQNEAQLEKSRLLSDRFSAERPKGSFSTLEIQRTEQGDSAMYLCASSFGGATEAFFGQGTRLTVV.

The CDR3 DNA reads as TGTGCCTGGGACCGCGGACTAGCGGGAGACCAAGAGACCCAGTACTTC. This encodes CAWDRGLAGDQETQYF. The chain links TRBV30 to TRBJ2-5; 13 bases align to TRBD2. With V trimmed by 5 bases and J by 0 bases, 6 bases remained unmatched. The CDR3 runs to 16 residues. In germline, CDR1 is GTSNPN, CDR2 SVGIG (reference sequence).